One and the same sample provided the 30 T cell receptor beta chains below, sequenced in a study of cytomegalovirus exposure and HLA in healthy donors. PCR amplification relied on 60 Vbeta primers (plus 13 Jbeta primers). Some clones are missing from TCRdb's copy, which holds only in-frame ones; the method was immunoSEQ multiplex PCR. In the table there are about 89,000 clones, roughly 80% of which are singletons. Input material: PBMCs. The receptor set was obtained from a man aged 25-45 years in good health and CMV-seronegative.

The chain couples TRBV7-2 to TRBJ1-1; no reliable D call. This CDR3 spans 13 amino acids. The V and J ends lost 3 bases and 5 bases respectively, with 10 bases between them. Per germline, CDR1 SGHTA and CDR2 FQGNSA. Here the CDR3 DNA reads TGTGCCAGCAGCTTCAACCGCCGGACTGAAGCTTTCTTT. Its translation is CASSFNRRTEAFF.

In the case of this clone: Other nucleotide sequences from this sample produce the same CDR3. The chain employs TRBV6-5 and TRBJ1-1; D perhaps matches TRBD1 (5 bases). Germline values: CDR1 MNHEY, CDR2 SVGAGI. The ends were cut back, 5 bases at V and 5 bases at J, with 18 bases in the middle. This CDR3 spans 15 amino acids. In DNA, the CDR3 is TGTGCCAGCAGTGCTTCCCAGACGGGGGGAACTGAAGCTTTCTTT. As protein: CASSASQTGGTEAFF.

As for this clone: A read error may account for a junction end that differs from germline. This sequence joins TRBV28 and TRBJ2-6; 8 positions match TRBD2. This CDR3 has 17 amino acids. Germline V gives CDR1 MDHEN, CDR2 SYDVKM. In nucleotides, the CDR3 is TGTGCCAGCTCAAGCGGGAGCTATGTATCTGGGGCCACCGTCCTGACTTTC. This sequence encodes CASSSGSYVSGATVLTF.

V usage is TRBV28 and J usage is TRBJ2-1; 7 bases align to TRBD1. There are 21 residues in the CDR3. Germline CDR1 reads MDHEN; CDR2 reads SYDVKM. V dropped 1 base and J dropped 0; count of bases not matched to a gene: 18. The CDR3 loop reads CASSLSAPRLGQPSSYNEQFF. In nucleotides, the CDR3 is TGTGCCAGCAGTTTATCGGCCCCCCGTTTGGGACAGCCCAGCTCCTACAATGAGCAGTTCTTC.

The chain links TRBV5-1 to TRBJ2-5; 9 bases map to TRBD1. With V trimmed by 4 bases and J by 5 bases, 9 bases remained unmatched. Germline-derived CDR1 and CDR2 are SGHRS and YFSETQ. The CDR3 covers 15 residues. CDR3 sequence: CASSPRGQGRETQYF. The CDR3 DNA is TGCGCCAGCAGCCCACGGGGACAGGGTCGGGAGACCCAGTACTTC.

The gene calls are TRBV27 and TRBJ1-6; D is perhaps TRBD1 (6 bases). V was clipped by 2 bases and J by 8 bases, with 10 bases between them. The CDR3 has 14 amino acids. Germline V gene lookup returns CDR1 MNHEY and CDR2 SMNVEV (reference sequence). The CDR3 bases are TGTGCCAGCAGTTTACACAGGGTCCATTCACCCCTCCACTTT. Translated, it gives CASSLHRVHSPLHF.

The V and J genes are TRBV7-6 and TRBJ2-5; TRBD2 matches 9 bases. The V segment lost 1 base and the J segment 1 base; nucleotides outside the gene matches: 7. Germline CDR1 and CDR2: SGHVS and FNYEAQ. The CDR3 consists of 17 residues. The CDR3 protein is CASSLGISSGIQETQYF. CDR3 coding DNA: TGTGCCAGCAGCTTAGGCATTTCTAGCGGGATCCAAGAGACCCAGTACTTC.

J is TRBJ2-5 and V is TRBV19; a possible D gene is TRBD2 (6 bases). V lost 0 bases and J 6 bases, leaving 17 bases between the germline ends. This CDR3 spans 16 amino acids. Germline lookup yields CDR1 LNHDA and CDR2 SQIVND (reference sequence). CDR3 nucleotides: TGTGCCAGTAGTATAGAAGCGACGGAGGGTCGAAAGACCCAGTACTTC. The encoded protein is CASSIEATEGRKTQYF.

This rearrangement joins TRBV29-1 to TRBJ2-3; 7 bases fit TRBD2. In germline, CDR1 is SQVTM, CDR2 ANQGSEA. The length of the CDR3 is 14 residues. V dropped 6 bases and J dropped 2; count of bases not matched to a gene: 8. CDR3 residues: CSVGVGGNTDTQYF. The CDR3, as DNA: TGCAGCGTCGGGGTCGGGGGGAACACAGATACGCAGTATTTT.

The V gene is TRBV5-4, the J gene TRBJ2-4; D might be TRBD2 (6 bases). Trimming shortened V by 1 base and J by 0 bases, and 11 bases separated the two germline ends. CDR1 and CDR2 from the germline V gene are SGHNT and YYREEE (reference sequence). There are 16 residues in the CDR3. The CDR3 DNA is TGTGCCAGCAGCTTGAACGGGGGTGCAGCCAAAAACATTCAGTACTTC. Its translation is CASSLNGGAAKNIQYF.

This chain joins TRBV5-6 and TRBJ1-5; D is perhaps TRBD1 (6 bases). The CDR3 sequence is 15 residues long. CDR1 and CDR2 (germline): SGHDT, YYEEEE. The V gene lost 5 bases and the J gene lost 9 bases, with 21 bases spanning the gap. The CDR3 is CASRPDRHGVGPQHF. CDR3 coding DNA: TGTGCCAGCAGACCCGACAGGCACGGTGTTGGGCCCCAGCATTTT.

Comments on this clone: Other DNA sequences of this sample code for an identical CDR3. In DNA, the CDR3 is TGTGCCAGCAGTCCCCTACTGGCGGGAGTGGGTAATGAGCAGTTCTTC. Translated: CASSPLLAGVGNEQFF. V usage is TRBV28 and J usage is TRBJ2-1, with 7 bases identical to TRBD2. CDR1 and CDR2 (germline): MDHEN, SYDVKM. Trimming at V came to 5 bases and at J to 7 bases, leaving 14 bases not matched to a gene. The length of the CDR3 is 16 residues.

This clone was seen a few times. J is TRBJ1-1 and V is TRBV2, with 10 bases fitting TRBD1. The CDR3 is made up of 17 amino acids. Germline CDR1 SNHLY, CDR2 FYNNEI. V shed 7 bases and J 1 base; nucleotides not matched to a gene: 12. Here the CDR3 DNA reads TGTGCCAGCACCGAAGGGACAGGGGTGATCGGGAACACTGAAGCTTTCTTT. Protein: CASTEGTGVIGNTEAFF.

The chain carries TRBV6-5 and TRBJ2-5, with D possibly matching TRBD2 (5 bases). The better agreement between TRBJ2-7 and the DNA end casts doubt on the J call. The CDR3 has 14 amino acids. The germline gives CDR1 MNHEY, CDR2 SVGAGI. The CDR3 DNA reads TGTGCCAGCAGTCACGAGGACTCCTCCTACGAGCAGTACTTC. As protein: CASSHEDSSYEQYF.

V gene TRBV7-9 combines with J gene TRBJ2-2, with D hard to call. The CDR3 covers 15 residues. V was trimmed by 5 bases and J by 7 bases, leaving 17 bases between them. Germline CDR1 and CDR2: SEHNR and FQNEAQ (reference sequence). This CDR3 reads CASSPRNGPGGELFF. DNA of the CDR3: TGTGCCAGCAGCCCCAGGAATGGGCCCGGCGGGGAGCTGTTTTTT. Full variable domain (outside the CDR3, taken from reference TRBV7-9 and TRBJ2-2): DTGVSQNPRHKITKRGQNVTFRCDPISEHNRLYWYRQTLGQGPEFLTYFQNEAQLEKSRLLSDRFSAERPKGSFSTLEIQRTEQGDSAMYLCASSPRNGPGGELFFGEGSRLTVL.

The chain links TRBV11-3 to TRBJ2-1; 7 bases align to TRBD2. CDR3 size: 11 residues. The V segment lost 8 bases and the J segment 8 bases; nucleotides outside the gene matches: 3. CDR1 SGHNT and CDR2 YENEEA come from the germline V gene. The CDR3 reads CASSGGDEQFF. The CDR3 nucleotides are TGTGCCAGCTCGGGGGGTGATGAGCAGTTCTTC.

This chain links TRBV2 with TRBJ1-2; the match to TRBD1 covers 8 bases. The length of the CDR3 is 13 residues. V gave up 4 bases and J gave up 7 bases; unmatched junction bases: 5. The germline V gene has CDR1 SNHLY and CDR2 FYNNEI. The CDR3 reads CASSGDRSGGYTF. DNA of the CDR3: TGTGCCAGCAGTGGGGACAGGTCAGGTGGCTACACCTTC.

This clone was observed a few times. This CDR3 reads CASTGGTNTGELFF. The CDR3 DNA sequence: TGTGCCAGCACAGGGGGTACGAACACCGGGGAGCTGTTTTTT. This chain links TRBV28 with TRBJ2-2, with 7 bases aligning to TRBD1. This CDR3 spans 14 amino acids. CDR1 and CDR2 from the germline V gene are MDHEN and SYDVKM. The V segment lost 7 bases and the J segment 0 bases; nucleotides outside the gene matches: 2.

The rearrangement joins TRBV5-1 to TRBJ1-2, with unresolved D. The CDR3 covers 15 residues. The V and J ends lost 2 bases and 0 bases respectively, with 11 bases between them. CDR1 is SGHRS, CDR2 YFSETQ, per germline. The CDR3 sequence: CASSFSLQANYGYTF. The CDR3 DNA reads as TGCGCCAGCAGCTTTTCTCTCCAGGCTAACTATGGCTACACCTTC. Together with reference TRBV5-1 and TRBJ1-2, the CDR3 gives the full variable domain: KAGVTQTPRYLIKTRGQQVTLSCSPISGHRSVSWYQQTPGQGLQFLFEYFSETQRNKGNFPGRFSGRQFSNSRSEMNVSTLELGDSALYLCASSFSLQANYGYTFGSGTRLTVV.

V is TRBV7-2 and J is TRBJ2-5; TRBD1 aligns across 10 bases. The last part of the DNA fits TRBJ2-7 better; the J call may be wrong. This CDR3 has 15 residues. CDR1 and CDR2 (germline): SGHTA, FQGNSA. The CDR3 sequence is CASSLTGTGAYEQYF. CDR3 DNA sequence: TGTGCCAGCAGCCTAACCGGGACAGGGGCCTACGAGCAGTACTTC.

The J gene is TRBJ2-2, the V gene TRBV5-1; possible D gene TRBD2, 6 bases. Trimming stripped 4 bases from V and 0 bases from J, with 10 bases between. This CDR3 has 15 amino acids. CDR1 and CDR2 from the germline V gene are SGHRS and YFSETQ. This CDR3 reads CASSRRESNTGELFF. The CDR3 nucleotides are TGCGCCAGCAGCAGGAGGGAGTCGAACACCGGGGAGCTGTTTTTT.

The chain couples TRBV4-1 to TRBJ1-6; D gene unclear. CDR1 is MGHRA, CDR2 YSYEKL, per germline. The CDR3 sequence is 17 residues long. V gave up 3 bases and J gave up 7 bases, with 19 bases separating them. CDR3 loop: CASSQIIGRLKNSPLHF. DNA of the CDR3: TGCGCCAGCAGCCAGATCATCGGGAGATTGAAAAATTCACCCCTCCACTTT.

V gene TRBV7-2 combines with J gene TRBJ1-1; TRBD1 agrees at 7 bases. CDR3 size: 15 residues. CDR1 SGHTA and CDR2 FQGNSA come from the germline V gene. The V and J ends lost 1 base and 0 bases, in that order; junction bases with no gene match: 2. This chain's CDR3 is CASSLGQGLNTEAFF. CDR3 coding DNA: TGTGCCAGCAGCTTAGGACAGGGATTGAACACTGAAGCTTTCTTT.

This clone was recorded a few times. V usage is TRBV29-1 and J usage is TRBJ2-3; TRBD2 matches at 12 bases. CDR1 SQVTM and CDR2 ANQGSEA come from the germline V gene. The CDR3 spans 16 residues. The junction had 10 bases not matched to a gene; V was cut back by 6 bases and J by 3 bases. This CDR3 reads CSVGTDLAGGTDTQYF. For the CDR3, the DNA is TGCAGCGTCGGAACCGACCTAGCGGGAGGGACAGATACGCAGTATTTT.

This rearrangement joins TRBV30 to TRBJ1-4; D gene uncertain. Trimming left V 3 bases short and J 5 bases short, with 13 bases between. The CDR3 consists of 14 residues. Germline CDR1 and CDR2: GTSNPN and SVGIG (reference sequence). This CDR3 is CAWRAGGSNEKLFF. CDR3 sequence (DNA): TGTGCCTGGAGGGCCGGAGGTTCGAATGAAAAACTGTTTTTT.

The chain combines TRBV6-6 with TRBJ1-1; 9 bases match TRBD1. The length of the CDR3 is 16 residues. CDR1 and CDR2 (germline): MNHNY, SVGAGI (reference sequence). J was trimmed by 0 bases and V by 7 bases; bases with no gene match: 9. CDR3: CASIPWDRDMNTEAFF. As DNA, the CDR3 is TGTGCCAGCATCCCGTGGGACAGGGATATGAACACTGAAGCTTTCTTT.

The chain employs TRBV7-9 and TRBJ1-4; D gene uncertain. Trimming stripped 5 bases from V and 8 bases from J, with 18 bases between. The CDR3 sequence is 15 residues long. CDR1 is SEHNR, CDR2 FQNEAQ, per germline (reference sequence). CDR3 nucleotide sequence: TGTGCCAGCAGCCTACAGAGGGAAGTCGGAGAAAAACTGTTTTTT. Protein: CASSLQREVGEKLFF.

The chain couples TRBV4-1 to TRBJ1-1; 10 nucleotides align to TRBD1. This CDR3 is built from 15 residues. J gave up 1 base and V 1 base, and 0 bases lay outside the gene matches. Germline V gives CDR1 MGHRA, CDR2 YSYEKL. The CDR3 spells CASSQGQGANTEAFF. The CDR3 bases are TGCGCCAGCAGCCAAGGACAGGGGGCGAACACTGAAGCTTTCTTT.

The chain is built from TRBV4-3 and TRBJ1-4, with D maybe TRBD1 (5 bases). Germline assignment: CDR1 LGHNA and CDR2 YSLEER. The ends were cut back, 1 base at V and 7 bases at J, with 10 bases in the middle. This CDR3 spans 14 amino acids. The CDR3 DNA is TGCGCCAGCAGCCAAGGGCAGGGCGGTGAAAAACTGTTTTTT. Translated, it gives CASSQGQGGEKLFF.

The chain recombines TRBV18 with TRBJ2-6; TRBD1 matches at 8 bases. V was clipped by 6 bases and J by 0 bases; unmatched bases: 13. CDR3 size: 19 residues. Germline-derived CDR1 and CDR2 are KGHSH and LQKENI. The CDR3 region is CASSPTGPQGGSGANVLTF. DNA for the CDR3: TGTGCCAGCTCCCCAACCGGGCCACAGGGGGGCTCTGGGGCCAACGTCCTGACTTTC.